This entry concerns a single T cell receptor (beta chain). Its antigen is not known. Blood CD4+ CD25-low CD127-high conventional T cells supplied the genomic DNA template. Trimming took off 1 base at V and 10 bases at J, with 10 bases between the two ends. Per the germline V gene, CDR1 is SEHNR and CDR2 is FQNEAQ (reference sequence). CDR3 length: 12 residues. This entry is derived from a study of regulatory and conventional T cells in RAG deficiency. Generated by immunoSEQ multiplex PCR, the TCRdb table keeps only in-frame clones and is missing some. The sample carries tens of thousands of clones, 93% recorded once. Overall study results and limits: In Omenn syndrome, Treg and Tconv repertoires overlapped >85%. Treg unique TCR beta sequences were about 100-fold fewer in Omenn syndrome and CID/AS patients than controls.

These same records also appear under a second study, on regulatory T cells. From that study: The primer mix had 52 TRBV and 13 TRBJ primers. Patient repertoires had restricted TRB V-J pairs and skewed V and J usage, most in Tregs.

The receptor's source is a human donor in good health. The chain recombines TRBV7-9 with TRBJ1-1; the D is unclear. Sequencing was done on a sample of CD4+ T cells sorted from blood. For the CDR3, the DNA is TGTGCCAGCAGCTTAGAGTCTCTGGGAGCTTTCTTT. Residues: CASSLESLGAFF.